Listed below are T cell receptor beta chains from one sample, sequenced in a study of neoadjuvant nivolumab and ipilimumab in lung cancer. Libraries were prepared by immunoSEQ multiplex PCR; TCRdb keeps only in-frame clonotypes and omits some of them. The profile covers more than 10,000 clones, with around 70% appearing a single time and 20% to 25% taken by the ten largest. The starting material was peripheral blood, obtained after neoadjuvant nivolumab, alone or with ipilimumab, at or shortly before surgery. All receptors derive from an adult with non-small cell lung cancer. CDR3s include the opening cysteine and the closing phenylalanine or tryptophan. D genes are given only for firm matches. Size is stated for part of the rows, as once, few or many counts, or as a class when the clone is expanded.

.	TRBD1	TRBJ1-5	TRBV7-2	CASSLGTGRGQPQHF	TGTGCCAGCAGCTTAGGGACAGGGAGAGGTCAGCCCCAGCATTTT
.	.	TRBJ2-1	TRBV9	CASSVAGLSSEQFF	TGTGCCAGCAGCGTAGCCGGGCTGAGCAGCGAGCAGTTCTTC
few	.	TRBJ2-2	TRBV7-9	CASSFEGSKATGELFF	TGTGCCAGCAGCTTTGAGGGTTCAAAGGCAACCGGGGAGCTGTTTTTT
.	.	TRBJ1-2	TRBV18	CASSPVPGGIYGYTF	TGTGCCAGCTCACCTGTACCCGGGGGAATCTATGGCTACACCTTC
.	.	TRBJ1-1	TRBV6-5	CASDGGRNTEAFF	TGTGCCAGCGATGGGGGGCGAAACACTGAAGCTTTCTTT
.	.	TRBJ2-3	TRBV5-6	CASSLGLRDTQYF	TGTGCCAGCAGCTTGGGGCTCAGGGATACGCAGTATTTT
few	.	TRBJ1-5	TRBV30	CAWSVGSGGNQPQHF	TGTGCCTGGAGTGTGGGCTCAGGGGGCAATCAGCCCCAGCATTTT
.	TRBD1	TRBJ2-2	TRBV5-1	CASSLSGTVTGELFF	TGCGCCAGCAGCTTATCCGGGACAGTCACCGGGGAGCTGTTTTTT
.	TRBD2	TRBJ2-1	TRBV25-1	CASSEFRRGLEYNEQFF	TGTGCCAGCAGCGAGTTTCGTCGGGGACTAGAGTACAATGAGCAGTTCTTC
.	TRBD1	TRBJ1-2	TRBV9	CASSVRQGPSYGYTF	TGTGCCAGCAGCGTCCGACAGGGGCCCAGCTATGGCTACACCTTC
.	.	TRBJ2-1	TRBV5-1	CASSPGQNSYNEQFF	TGCGCCAGCAGCCCAGGACAGAACTCCTACAATGAGCAGTTCTTC
few	.	TRBJ1-2	TRBV25-1	CASLDSLNYGYTF	TGTGCCAGCCTGGACAGCCTTAACTATGGCTACACCTTC
.	TRBD1	TRBJ2-2	TRBV29-1	CSARTQGATGELFF	TGCAGCGCCAGAACTCAGGGGGCGACCGGGGAGCTGTTTTTT
.	.	TRBJ2-5	TRBV5-1	CASSLTPAGQETQYF	TGCGCCAGCAGCTTGACACCGGCCGGCCAAGAGACCCAGTACTTC
.	TRBD1	TRBJ1-2	TRBV7-3	CASSFARQGVYTF	TGTGCCAGCAGCTTCGCCCGACAGGGCGTATACACCTTC
.	.	TRBJ2-3	TRBV6-5	CASSYSGDTQYF	TGTGCCAGCAGTTACTCGGGAGATACGCAGTATTTT
.	.	TRBJ2-5	TRBV11-2	CASLLWGSDQETQYF	TGTGCCAGCCTCCTTTGGGGGAGCGACCAAGAGACCCAGTACTTC
.	.	TRBJ2-3	TRBV11-3	CASRSSGGTQYF	TGTGCCAGCAGATCCTCGGGTGGGACGCAGTATTTT
.	TRBD2	TRBJ2-7	TRBV5-1	CASSFGLAGDEQYF	TGCGCCAGCAGCTTTGGACTAGCGGGAGACGAGCAGTACTTC
.	.	TRBJ1-5	TRBV29-1	CSAGGSNQPQHF	TGCAGCGCCGGCGGTAGCAATCAGCCCCAGCATTTT
.	.	TRBJ2-7	TRBV18	CASSPWRQRAYSYEQYF	TGTGCCAGCTCACCCTGGAGGCAGCGGGCTTACTCCTACGAGCAGTACTTC
.	.	TRBJ1-1	TRBV5-4	CASSWRRGETEAFF	TGTGCCAGCAGCTGGCGTAGGGGCGAGACTGAAGCTTTCTTT
few	.	TRBJ2-6	TRBV5-1	CASSPTHSGANVLTF	TGCGCCAGCAGCCCGACCCACTCTGGGGCCAACGTCCTGACTTTC
few	.	TRBJ2-5	TRBV7-9	CASSPPQTQPTQYF	TGTGCCAGCAGCCCCCCACAAACCCAGCCGACCCAGTACTTC
.	.	TRBJ1-5	TRBV7-2	CASSLLREINQPQHF	TGTGCCAGCAGCTTATTACGGGAAATAAATCAGCCCCAGCATTTT
.	TRBD2	TRBJ2-7	TRBV7-9	CASSETSGNYEQYF	TGTGCCAGCAGCGAAACTAGCGGGAACTACGAGCAGTACTTC
.	.	TRBJ2-7	TRBV7-9	CASSGDSSYEQYF	TGTGCCAGCAGCGGAGACAGCTCCTACGAGCAGTACTTC
.	.	TRBJ1-2	TRBV29-1	CSGGQPSYGYTF	TGCAGCGGAGGACAGCCCTCCTATGGCTACACCTTC
.	TRBD1	TRBJ1-2	TRBV11-3	CASSLWDREDGYTF	TGTGCCAGCAGCTTATGGGACAGGGAGGACGGCTACACCTTC
.	.	TRBJ2-6	TRBV9	CASSDLGASYSGANVLTF	TGTGCCAGCAGCGACTTAGGGGCCTCCTACTCTGGGGCCAACGTCCTGACTTTC
.	.	TRBJ2-4	TRBV7-9	CASSWDENQNIQYF	TGTGCCAGCAGCTGGGATGAGAACCAGAACATTCAGTACTTC
few	.	TRBJ2-7	TRBV10-2	CASSESSDGSYEQYF	TGCGCCAGCAGTGAGTCTTCGGACGGTTCCTACGAGCAGTACTTC